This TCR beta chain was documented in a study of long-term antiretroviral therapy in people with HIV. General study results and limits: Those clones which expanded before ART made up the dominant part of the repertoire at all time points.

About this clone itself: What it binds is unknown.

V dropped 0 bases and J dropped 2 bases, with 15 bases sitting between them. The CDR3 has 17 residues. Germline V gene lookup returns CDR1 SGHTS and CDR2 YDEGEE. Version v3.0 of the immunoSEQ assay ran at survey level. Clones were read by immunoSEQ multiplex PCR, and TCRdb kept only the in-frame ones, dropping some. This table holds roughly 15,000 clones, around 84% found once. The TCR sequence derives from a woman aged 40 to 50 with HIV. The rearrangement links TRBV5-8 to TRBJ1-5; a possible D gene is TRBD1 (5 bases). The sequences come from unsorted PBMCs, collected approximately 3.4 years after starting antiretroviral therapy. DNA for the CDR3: TGTGCCAGCAGCTTGGAGGCGGGGGTGGGTGGCAATCAGCCCCAGCATTTT. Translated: CASSLEAGVGGNQPQHF.